This TCR beta chain was sequenced for a study of T cell changes during pregnancy in multiple sclerosis. The table came from immunoSEQ multiplex PCR; TCRdb's copy has only in-frame clones and leaves some out. In the table there are about 100,000 clones, 90% of which are singletons. CDR1 PRHDT and CDR2 FYEKMQ come from the germline V gene (reference sequence). The CDR3 runs 12 residues. V shed 5 bases and J 14 bases; nucleotides not matched to a gene: 7. The source is a female donor in good health, enrolled as a control in a pregnancy study. The chain has TRBV13 and TRBJ1-4; 8 nucleotides match TRBD1. Material: peripheral blood, obtained in the second trimester of pregnancy. The CDR3 DNA is TGTGCCAGCAGCACCCGACAGGGGCCGCTGTTTTTT. Its translation: CASSTRQGPLFF.